What follows are 13 T cell receptor beta chains derived from one specimen sequenced in a study of T-cell memory formation after mild COVID-19. Each CDR3 protein gets one entry after TCRdb re-called the 5' RACE reads with MiXCR. The profile shows approximately 390,000 distinct CDR3 sequences, roughly 15% of them singletons. The sequenced sample consisted of PBMCs or a T cell subset sorted from them (not recorded which). These receptor sequences come from a man between 18 and 35 years old who had mild COVID-19 (a few samples of this study predate the infection). Cell type and time point are not known.

This rearrangement joins TRBV21-1 to TRBJ2-5; the DNA was not compared with TRBD1, the D call given in the table. TRBV21-1 is shown as a pseudogene. The CDR3 runs 14 residues. CDR3 protein: CASSKGGAEETQYF. The DNA of the CDR3 is TGTGCCAGCAGCAAAGGGGGGGCGGAAGAGACCCAGTACTTC.

The V call is TRBV3-1, the J call TRBJ2-3; D gene ambiguous. V lost 0 bases and J lost 5, with 12 bases in between. This CDR3 is 15 amino acids long. Per germline, CDR1 LGHDT and CDR2 YNNKEL (reference sequence). CDR3 in DNA: TGTGCCAGCAGCCAAGAAAACCTAAAGGTAGATACGCAGTATTTT. Its protein is CASSQENLKVDTQYF.

This chain's CDR3 is CASSWGQLGSYEQYF. CDR3 DNA: TGTGCCAGCAGTTGGGGACAGCTTGGGTCCTACGAGCAGTACTTC. The genes are TRBV28 and TRBJ2-5, with 7 nucleotides matching TRBD1. Judging by the DNA end, TRBJ2-7 fits better; the J call may be wrong. The CDR3 totals 15 residues. From germline, CDR1 is MDHEN and CDR2 SYDVKM.

J is TRBJ2-7 and V is TRBV24-1; D is uncertain. The germline gives CDR1 KGHDR, CDR2 SFDVKD. The V end lost 0 bases, the J end lost 5 bases, and 22 bases lay between the germline ends. The CDR3 length is 18 residues. CDR3 sequence reads: CATSDLIPGTPLRNEQYV. The CDR3 DNA reads TGTGCCACCAGTGATTTGATCCCAGGCACGCCACTAAGGAACGAGCAGTACGTC.

This clonotype was detected only a few times. The chain couples TRBV5-1 to TRBJ2-3; TRBD2 aligns across 8 bases. CDR3 length: 14 residues. The V gene's germline CDR1 is SGHRS and CDR2 YFSETQ. The V segment lost 6 bases and the J segment 5 bases; nucleotides outside the gene matches: 8. CDR3 region: CASNDQRGLDTQYF. DNA for the CDR3: TGCGCCAGCAACGACCAGCGGGGGCTAGATACGCAGTATTTT. The full variable domain, its missing parts supplied by reference TRBV5-1 and TRBJ2-3, is KAGVTQTPRYLIKTRGQQVTLSCSPISGHRSVSWYQQTPGQGLQFLFEYFSETQRNKGNFPGRFSGRQFSNSRSEMNVSTLELGDSALYLCASNDQRGLDTQYFGPGTRLTVL.

This clonotype was observed a handful of times. This chain links TRBV11-2 with TRBJ2-5; 10 bases align to TRBD1. J was trimmed by 4 bases and V by 6 bases; bases with no gene match: 11. The CDR3 is made up of 16 amino acids. Germline values: CDR1 SGHAT, CDR2 FQNNGV. CDR3 DNA: TGTGCCAGCAGACTAGCAGGGACAGGGGTGGGAGAGACCCAGTACTTC. This encodes CASRLAGTGVGETQYF.

The chain carries TRBV20-1 and TRBJ1-1, with 7 bases lining up with TRBD1. Germline V gene sequence: CDR1 DFQATT, CDR2 SNEGSKA (reference sequence). The CDR3 runs 12 residues. With V trimmed by 2 bases and J by 8 bases, 5 bases remained unmatched. The CDR3, as DNA: TGCAGTGCTAGACCCCAGGGGGGGGAAGCTTTCTTT. Encoded protein: CSARPQGGEAFF.

This clonotype was observed a handful of times. The CDR3 nucleotides read TGTGCCAGCATAACCGGCGGGGGACAAGAGACCCAGTACTTC. Translating it yields CASITGGGQETQYF. V is TRBV7-2 and J is TRBJ2-5; 7 bases line up with TRBD2. Germline V CDR1 and CDR2: SGHTA, FQGNSA. Trimming took 7 bases from V and 2 from J; bases not matched to a gene: 7. The CDR3 is 14 residues long.

V usage is TRBV4-1 and J usage is TRBJ1-5; no reliable D call. CDR1 is MGHRA and CDR2 is YSYEKL in the germline V gene. This CDR3 has 17 residues. V was shortened by 0 bases and J by 3 bases, with 15 bases between the two germline ends. The CDR3 reads CASSQDGRHNPNQPQHF. The CDR3 region has the DNA TGCGCCAGCAGCCAAGACGGTCGTCACAACCCCAATCAGCCCCAGCATTTT.

There are a few counts of this clonotype. The J gene is TRBJ1-1, the V gene TRBV6-5; D is unclear. CDR1 MNHEY and CDR2 SVGAGI come from the germline V gene. The CDR3 contains 11 residues. The ends were cut back, 3 bases at V and 5 bases at J, with 4 bases in the middle. The chain's CDR3 is CASSYWTEAFF. CDR3 DNA: TGTGCCAGCAGTTATTGGACTGAAGCTTTCTTT.

The chain employs TRBV29-1 and TRBJ1-1, with D possibly TRBD1 on 6 matching bases. V lost 6 bases to trimming and J lost 0 bases, with 17 bases between them. CDR3 length: 15 residues. CDR1 is SQVTM and CDR2 is ANQGSEA in the germline V gene. The CDR3 is CSVAVLGGLNTEAFF. The CDR3 nucleotides read TGCAGCGTCGCGGTCTTGGGGGGCTTGAACACTGAAGCTTTCTTT.

This clonotype was recorded many times. The gene calls are TRBV5-1 and TRBJ1-1; 7 nucleotides align to TRBD1. Unmatched junction bases numbered 0, after V lost 0 bases and J lost 7 bases. The V gene's germline CDR1 is SGHRS and CDR2 YFSETQ. The CDR3 is 12 residues long. CDR3 DNA sequence: TGCGCCAGCAGCTTGGACAGGGGTGAAGCTTTCTTT. It yields the protein CASSLDRGEAFF.

This chain uses TRBV28 with TRBJ2-1; tentative D call: TRBD2 (6 bases). CDR3 size: 12 residues. CDR1 MDHEN and CDR2 SYDVKM come from the germline V gene. Trimming took off 10 bases at V and 5 bases at J, with 12 bases between the two ends. The CDR3 sequence is CATRDSHNEQFF. The CDR3, as DNA: TGTGCCACCCGGGACTCTCACAATGAGCAGTTCTTC.